These 21 T cell receptor beta chains originate from one sample sequenced in a study of technical replicates of blood from several donors (dated by TCRdb to about 2017). Library prep was done by the immunoSEQ multiplex PCR assay. TCRdb obtained this table from immuneACCESS and retained in-frame rearrangements with V and J assigned. These tables miss some clones; where compared with another copy, unresolved V genes account for less than half of the shortfall, and the remainder is unexplained. The sample records about 70,000 clones, around 90% of which are singletons. The ten biggest clones cover around 0.41% of the sample. The sequencing sample was made of T cells isolated from PBMCs. The receptors derive from a human donor in good health.

The CDR3 nucleotides read TGTGCAAGTCGCTCTCAAATTAGCCCACTTACCGGGAGATATACCTACGAGCAGTACTTC. It codes for CASRSQISPLTGRYTYEQYF. V is TRBV12-2 and J is TRBJ2-7; the D segment call TRBD2 is taken from the table without a DNA check. TRBV12-2 is a listed pseudogene. The CDR3 consists of 20 residues.

The CDR3 DNA reads TGTGCCAGCAGCGTACTGGCAGGGTTCCACGAGCAGTACTTC. Translating it yields CASSVLAGFHEQYF. V gene TRBV9 combines with J gene TRBJ2-7; weak D call: TRBD1 (5 bases). The CDR3 runs to 14 residues. Between the trimmed V and J ends, which lost 1 base and 5 bases, there was a span of 13 bases. Germline lookup yields CDR1 SGDLS and CDR2 YYNGEE.

This clone has only a few counts. The V gene is TRBV9, the J gene TRBJ1-1; possible D gene TRBD1, 6 bases. The V end lost 6 bases, the J end lost 2 bases, and 14 bases lay between the germline ends. The CDR3 runs to 14 residues. Looked up from germline, CDR1 is SGDLS and CDR2 is YYNGEE. CDR3 sequence (DNA): TGTGCCAGCATGGGTGGACAGTCCAACACTGAAGCTTTCTTT. The encoded protein is CASMGGQSNTEAFF.

The rearrangement uses TRBV10-3 and TRBJ2-5, with D possibly being TRBD1 (5 bases). V shed 0 bases and J shed 3 bases, with 8 bases lying between them. The germline CDR1 and CDR2 sequences are ENHRY and SYGVKD. This CDR3 is 14 amino acids long. CDR3 bases: TGTGCCATCAGTGAGTCGGGCAGGGAAGAGACCCAGTACTTC. It specifies CAISESGREETQYF.

The rearrangement links TRBV2 to TRBJ2-2, with unresolved D. Germline V gene sequence: CDR1 SNHLY, CDR2 FYNNEI. V lost 2 bases and J 4 bases, leaving 14 bases between the germline ends. The CDR3 is 16 residues long. CDR3 bases: TGTGCCAGCAGTGAAAGAGAGGTCGGCCTCACCGGGGAGCTGTTTTTT. This sequence encodes CASSEREVGLTGELFF. Combining the CDR3 with reference TRBV2 and TRBJ2-2 gives the whole variable domain EPEVTQTPSHQVTQMGQEVILRCVPISNHLYFYWYRQILGQKVEFLVSFYNNEISEKSEIFDDQFSVERPDGSNFTLKIRSTKLEDSAMYFCASSEREVGLTGELFFGEGSRLTVL.

The V and J genes are TRBV7-5 and TRBJ1-2; the D call in the table, TRBD1, was not verified against the DNA. TRBV7-5 is assigned pseudogene status. This CDR3 is built from 15 residues. CDR3 nucleotide sequence: TGTGTCAGAAGCCCCCAGCAGGGGTGGAACTATGGCTACACCTTC. The encoded protein is CVRSPQQGWNYGYTF.

As to this clone: Other DNA sequences in the same sample also yield this CDR3. The CDR3 DNA follows: TGTGCCAGCAGTTGGGGACTACCCGAGACCCAGTACTTC. It codes for CASSWGLPETQYF. The chain employs TRBV7-8 and TRBJ2-5, with TRBD2 identical over 7 bases. The junction had 6 bases not matched to a gene; V was cut back by 6 bases and J by 5 bases. This CDR3 has 13 residues. CDR1 SGHVS and CDR2 FQNEAQ come from the germline V gene.

The rearrangement links TRBV25-1 to TRBJ2-3; possibly TRBD1 for D (6 bases). This CDR3 contains 14 residues. V gave up 8 bases and J gave up 2 bases, with 14 bases separating them. In germline, CDR1 is MGHDK, CDR2 SYGVNS. CDR3 sequence reads: CASCGGFVTDTQYF. CDR3 DNA: TGTGCCAGCTGTGGGGGCTTTGTCACAGATACGCAGTATTTT. Full variable domain (missing parts from reference TRBV25-1 and TRBJ2-3): EADIYQTPRYLVIGTGKKITLECSQTMGHDKMYWYQQDPGMELHLIHYSYGVNSTEKGDLSSESTVSRIRTEHFPLTLESARPSHTSQYLCASCGGFVTDTQYFGPGTRLTVL.

The gene calls are TRBV9 and TRBJ2-3, with TRBD2 matching 11 bases. Germline-derived CDR1 and CDR2 are SGDLS and YYNGEE. The CDR3 covers 14 residues. V dropped 0 bases and J dropped 9; count of bases not matched to a gene: 3. CDR3 sequence: CASSVVLAGGTQYF. CDR3 DNA: TGTGCCAGCAGCGTAGTTTTAGCGGGAGGGACGCAGTATTTT. The full variable domain, completed using reference TRBV9 and TRBJ2-3, is DSGVTQTPKHLITATGQRVTLRCSPRSGDLSVYWYQQSLDQGLQFLIQYYNGEERAKGNILERFSAQQFPDLHSELNLSSLELGDSALYFCASSVVLAGGTQYFGPGTRLTVL.

The rearrangement links TRBV28 to TRBJ1-2; D not certain. Trimming took off 6 bases at V and 8 bases at J, with 10 bases between the two ends. CDR3 length equals 11 residues. Germline CDR1 reads MDHEN; CDR2 reads SYDVKM. The CDR3, as DNA: TGTGCCAGCAGCGAGACGCGGGGCTACACCTTC. Amino acid sequence: CASSETRGYTF.

V gene TRBV5-1 combines with J gene TRBJ1-3; maybe TRBD1 (5 bases). The CDR3 sequence is 17 residues long. Trimming removed 0 bases at V and 6 bases at J, with 19 bases between. Germline V gene data show CDR1 as SGHRS and CDR2 as YFSETQ. The CDR3 loop is CASSLGGGAPLENTIYF. The CDR3 DNA reads as TGCGCCAGCAGCTTGGGAGGAGGGGCGCCCCTCGAAAACACCATATATTTT. Full variable domain (rest looked up from reference TRBV5-1 and TRBJ1-3): KAGVTQTPRYLIKTRGQQVTLSCSPISGHRSVSWYQQTPGQGLQFLFEYFSETQRNKGNFPGRFSGRQFSNSRSEMNVSTLELGDSALYLCASSLGGGAPLENTIYFGEGSWLTVV.

V usage is TRBV2 and J usage is TRBJ1-2, with TRBD1 matching 9 bases. The V segment lost 6 bases and the J segment 6 bases; nucleotides outside the gene matches: 8. Germline V gives CDR1 SNHLY, CDR2 FYNNEI. This CDR3 has 14 residues. CDR3 loop: CASSSRQGVNGYTF. The CDR3 DNA reads as TGTGCCAGCAGCTCCAGACAGGGGGTAAATGGCTACACCTTC.

This rearrangement joins TRBV15 to TRBJ2-2; D might be TRBD1 (6 bases). CDR3 size: 15 residues. Germline assignment: CDR1 LNHNV and CDR2 YYDKDF (reference sequence). Trimming removed 0 bases at V and 5 bases at J, with 10 bases between. The CDR3 DNA follows: TGTGCCACCAGCAGAGACCAGGGGAGAACCGGGGAGCTGTTTTTT. Translation: CATSRDQGRTGELFF.

The chain couples TRBV5-1 to TRBJ2-1, with 10 bases identical to TRBD2. The CDR3 extends over 15 amino acids. The germline gives CDR1 SGHRS, CDR2 YFSETQ. The trim removed 4 bases at V and 2 bases at J, leaving 3 bases unmatched. DNA of the CDR3: TGCGCCAGCAGCGTCGGACTAGCGGCCTACAATGAGCAGTTCTTC. Its protein product is CASSVGLAAYNEQFF.

The chain carries TRBV28 and TRBJ2-6; D is possibly TRBD1 (6 bases). The CDR3 has 18 residues. The germline V and J ends were trimmed by 5 bases and 0 bases, with 17 bases remaining between them. Germline CDR1 is MDHEN and CDR2 is SYDVKM. Written as DNA, the CDR3 is TGTGCCAGCAGTACCAGGGGCCTCGAAGGCTCTGGGGCCAACGTCCTGACTTTC. It yields the protein CASSTRGLEGSGANVLTF.

This chain uses TRBV5-4 with TRBJ2-5, with D maybe TRBD1 (6 bases). Germline lookup yields CDR1 SGHNT and CDR2 YYREEE (reference sequence). The CDR3 covers 14 residues. The V and J ends lost 0 bases and 5 bases respectively, with 11 bases between them. In DNA, the CDR3 is TGTGCCAGCAGCTTGGCCGGCCAGGGGGAGACCCAGTACTTC. Amino acid sequence: CASSLAGQGETQYF.

The chain couples TRBV7-8 to TRBJ2-7, with TRBD2 as a possible D gene (6 bases). V was cut by 4 bases and J by 3 bases, with 25 bases left in between. Germline assignment: CDR1 SGHVS and CDR2 FQNEAQ. The CDR3 runs 18 residues. CDR3 region: CASSSQTFLAGTHYEQYF. In DNA form, the CDR3 reads TGTGCCAGCAGCTCACAGACGTTTTTAGCCGGGACTCACTACGAGCAGTACTTC. The whole variable domain, filled in from reference TRBV7-8 and TRBJ2-7, reads GAGVSQSPRYKVAKRGQDVALRCDPISGHVSLFWYQQALGQGPEFLTYFQNEAQLDKSGLPSDRFFAERPEGSVSTLKIQRTQQEDSAVYLCASSSQTFLAGTHYEQYFGPGTRLTVT.

CDR3 amino acids: CASSFSWGRVNTEAFF. CDR3 nucleotides: TGTGCCAGCAGCTTTAGTTGGGGGCGGGTGAACACTGAAGCTTTCTTT. The chain is built from TRBV5-6 and TRBJ1-1, with a tentative D call TRBD1 (6 bases). Germline CDR1 is SGHDT and CDR2 is YYEEEE. V was trimmed by 2 bases and J by 0 bases, leaving 14 bases between them. There are 16 residues in the CDR3.

V and J are TRBV10-3 and TRBJ1-2; D may be TRBD1 (5 bases). Trimming left V 8 bases short and J 3 bases short, with 13 bases between. This CDR3 has 13 amino acids. Looked up from germline, CDR1 is ENHRY and CDR2 is SYGVKD. The CDR3 sequence: CAIGDYRYYGYTF. The CDR3 nucleotides are TGTGCCATCGGGGACTACAGGTACTATGGCTACACCTTC.

This sequence joins TRBV18 and TRBJ1-5, with TRBD1 identical over 7 bases. With 4 bases clipped from V and 3 bases from J, the junction kept 3 bases outside the gene matches. This CDR3 is 14 amino acids long. Germline V gene sequence: CDR1 KGHSH, CDR2 LQKENI. In DNA form, the CDR3 reads TGTGCCAGCTCACTGACAGGGCTCAATCAGCCCCAGCATTTT. Residues: CASSLTGLNQPQHF.

The rearrangement uses TRBV9 and TRBJ1-2; 10 bases are a match to TRBD1. Germline V gene sequence: CDR1 SGDLS, CDR2 YYNGEE. The CDR3 totals 15 residues. Trimming at V came to 3 bases and at J to 4 bases, leaving 6 bases not matched to a gene. CDR3 region: CASSGQRQGAYGYTF. The CDR3 DNA sequence: TGTGCCAGCAGCGGCCAGCGACAGGGGGCCTATGGCTACACCTTC.